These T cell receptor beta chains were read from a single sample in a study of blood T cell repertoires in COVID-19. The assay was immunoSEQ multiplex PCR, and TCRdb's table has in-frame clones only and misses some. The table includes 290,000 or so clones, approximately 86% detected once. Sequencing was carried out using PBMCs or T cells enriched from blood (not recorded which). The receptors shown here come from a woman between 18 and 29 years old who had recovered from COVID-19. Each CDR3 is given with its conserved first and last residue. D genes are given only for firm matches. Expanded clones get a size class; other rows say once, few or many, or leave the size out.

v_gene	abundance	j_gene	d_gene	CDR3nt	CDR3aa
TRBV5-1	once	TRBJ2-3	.	TGCGCCAGCAGCTTGGGGGGGACTAGCACAGATACGCAGTATTTT	CASSLGGTSTDTQYF
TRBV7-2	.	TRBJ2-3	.	TGTGCCAGCGGGAACAGGGATTGGGCCACAGATACGCAGTATTTT	CASGNRDWATDTQYF
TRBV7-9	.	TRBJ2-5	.	TGTGCCAGCAGCTTAGCCCAGGGAACCCTCTTTAGGGAGACCCAGTACTTC	CASSLAQGTLFRETQYF
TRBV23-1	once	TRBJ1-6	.	TGCGCCAGCACGGTGGGGGGAGGATGTTCACCCCTCCACTTT	CASTVGGGCSPLHF
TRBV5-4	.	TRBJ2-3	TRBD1	TGTGCCAGCAGCGCCCATCCGGGACAGGGGGCCGATACGCAGTATTTT	CASSAHPGQGADTQYF
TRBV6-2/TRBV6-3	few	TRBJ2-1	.	TGTGCCAGCAGTTACGGGGGGAGCTCCTACAATGAGCAGTTCTTC	CASSYGGSSYNEQFF
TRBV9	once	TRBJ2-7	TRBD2	TGTGCCAGCAGCGAAGGACTAGAAATCTACGAGCAGTACTTC	CASSEGLEIYEQYF
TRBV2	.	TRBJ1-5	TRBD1	TGTGCCAGCAGGGACGGGACAGGGGGCAATCAGCCCCAGCATTTT	CASRDGTGGNQPQHF
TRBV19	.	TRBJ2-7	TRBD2	TGTGCCAACCTCCCCTTGGGGAGTTTGGCTAGCGGTGACTACGAGCAGTACTTC	CANLPLGSLASGDYEQYF
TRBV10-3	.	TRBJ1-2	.	TGTGCCATCAGTGAGGACGGGGACTACACCTTC	CAISEDGDYTF
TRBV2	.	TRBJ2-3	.	TGTGCCAGCAGTGATGTGGCGGAGAGCACAGATACGCAGTATTTT	CASSDVAESTDTQYF
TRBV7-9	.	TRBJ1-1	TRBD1	TGTGCCAGCAGCTTGGGACAGGCGAACACTGAAGCTTTCTTT	CASSLGQANTEAFF
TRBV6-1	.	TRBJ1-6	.	TGTGCCAGCAGTGAAACGTCTTACAGATCACCCCTCCACTTT	CASSETSYRSPLHF
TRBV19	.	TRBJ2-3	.	TGTGCCACCCATCCCGACAGACCCCAGTATTTT	CATHPDRPQYF
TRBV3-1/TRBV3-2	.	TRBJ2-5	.	TGTGCCAGCAGCCAAGCCAGGGAAGGGACCCAGTACTTC	CASSQAREGTQYF
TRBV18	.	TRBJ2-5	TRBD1	TGTGCCAGCTCACCAAAGGGACAGCTACAAGAGACCCAGTACTTC	CASSPKGQLQETQYF
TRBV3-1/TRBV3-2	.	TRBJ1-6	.	TGTGCCAGCAGCCAAGACCTTTATAATTCACCCCTCCACTTT	CASSQDLYNSPLHF
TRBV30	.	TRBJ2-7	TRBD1	TGTGCCTGGACCGGGACAGGGCCCTCCTACGAGCAGTACTTC	CAWTGTGPSYEQYF
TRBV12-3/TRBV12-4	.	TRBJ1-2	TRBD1	TGTGCCAGCAGTTTAACAGGGGTAGGCTACACCTTC	CASSLTGVGYTF
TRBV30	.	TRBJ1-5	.	TGTGCCTGGAAACAGGACCTTGGGAGCAATCAGCCCCAGCATTTT	CAWKQDLGSNQPQHF
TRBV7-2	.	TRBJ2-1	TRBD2	TGTGCCAGCAGCACACTAGCGGGATCTTTTAATGAGCAGTTCTTC	CASSTLAGSFNEQFF
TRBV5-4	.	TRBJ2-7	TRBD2	TGTGCCAGCAGTACCGGGACTAGCGCCTCCTACGAGCAGTACTTC	CASSTGTSASYEQYF
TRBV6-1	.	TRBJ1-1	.	TGTGCCAGCAGTGAACAAACCCTAATTAAAGCTTTCTTT	CASSEQTLIKAFF
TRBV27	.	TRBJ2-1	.	TGTGCCAGCAGTGTAGGAGGATCCAGTGAGCAGTTCTTC	CASSVGGSSEQFF
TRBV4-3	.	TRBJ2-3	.	TGCGCCAGCAGCCTGAGGTGGCGGGGCACAGATACGCAGTATTTT	CASSLRWRGTDTQYF
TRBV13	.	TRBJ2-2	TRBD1	TGTGCCAGCAGCTTGGGACAGGGAAGGTGGACAGGGGAGCTGTTTTTT	CASSLGQGRWTGELFF
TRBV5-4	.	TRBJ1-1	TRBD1	TGTGCCAGCAGCTTGGTGACAGGGGGTTGGACTGAAGCTTTCTTT	CASSLVTGGWTEAFF
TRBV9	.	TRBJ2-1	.	TGTGCCAGCAGCGTAGACGGGAAATACAATGAGCAGTTCTTC	CASSVDGKYNEQFF
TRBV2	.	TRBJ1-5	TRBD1	TGTGCCAGCACCAGGACAGGGTTGGGCAATCAGCCCCAGCATTTT	CASTRTGLGNQPQHF
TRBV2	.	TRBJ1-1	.	TGTGCCAGCAGTGGCCTTAGGACAAAATTCACTGAAGCTTTCTTT	CASSGLRTKFTEAFF
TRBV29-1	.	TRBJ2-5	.	TGCAGCGTAGCCGGCGGGTGGAGGCCGACGTACCAAGAGACCCAGTACTTC	CSVAGGWRPTYQETQYF
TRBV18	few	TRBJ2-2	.	TGTGCCAGCTCCACCGGGGGAGGCACCGGGGAGCTGTTTTTT	CASSTGGGTGELFF
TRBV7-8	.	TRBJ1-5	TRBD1	TGTGCCAGCAGCTACGCGGGAGACAGGGGCCGTCAGCCCCAGCATTTT	CASSYAGDRGRQPQHF
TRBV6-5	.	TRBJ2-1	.	TGTGCCAGCGGGCGTGGCCGGGAAAATGAGCAGTTCTTC	CASGRGRENEQFF
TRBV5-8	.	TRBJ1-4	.	TGTGCCAGCAGCTTGGTGGGCCCTAATGAAAAACTGTTTTTT	CASSLVGPNEKLFF
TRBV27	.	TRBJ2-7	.	TGTGCCAGCAGTTTGTCAGCAGGGGACTACGAGCAGTACTTC	CASSLSAGDYEQYF
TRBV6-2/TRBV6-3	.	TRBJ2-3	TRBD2	TGTGCCAGCAGTTACCCCCGGACTAGCGGGACAAGCACAGATACGCAGTATTTT	CASSYPRTSGTSTDTQYF
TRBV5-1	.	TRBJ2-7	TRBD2	TGCGCCAGCAGCCACATCGGGACTAGCGGGAGTTACGAGCAGTACTTC	CASSHIGTSGSYEQYF
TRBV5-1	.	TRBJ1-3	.	TGCGCCAGCAGCTTACCCGGCTCTGGAAACACCATATATTTT	CASSLPGSGNTIYF
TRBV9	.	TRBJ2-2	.	TGTGCCAGCAGCGTAGGGCCCAACACCGGGGAGCTGTTTTTT	CASSVGPNTGELFF
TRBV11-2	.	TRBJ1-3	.	TGTGCCAGCAGCCTTAATCCGGGGAGCTCTGGAAACACCATATATTTT	CASSLNPGSSGNTIYF
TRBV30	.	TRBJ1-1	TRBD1	TGTGCCTGGGAGGGACAGGGGAACACTGAAGCTTTCTTT	CAWEGQGNTEAFF
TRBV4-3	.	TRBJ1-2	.	TGCGCCAGCAGCCCCAGGGTTCGCCGACCGAGCTATGGCTACACCTTC	CASSPRVRRPSYGYTF
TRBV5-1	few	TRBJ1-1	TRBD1	TGCGCCAGCAGCCCACAACCGACAGGGGAGGCTGAAGCTTTCTTT	CASSPQPTGEAEAFF
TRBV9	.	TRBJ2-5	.	TGTGCCAGCAGCGCTAGCCCTATCGACCAAGAGACCCAGTACTTC	CASSASPIDQETQYF
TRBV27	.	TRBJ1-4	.	TGTGCCAGCAGTTTATCCTCGGGAGGGGGAAGACTTTTTAATGAAAAACTGTTTTTT	CASSLSSGGGRLFNEKLFF
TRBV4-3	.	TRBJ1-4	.	TGCGCCAGCAGCCAAGAAGTCCGGGCTAATGAAAAACTGTTTTTT	CASSQEVRANEKLFF
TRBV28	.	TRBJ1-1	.	TGTGCCAGCAGTCCCCCCCGCGGGGTTAACACTGAAGCTTTCTTT	CASSPPRGVNTEAFF
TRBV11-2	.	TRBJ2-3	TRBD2	TGTGCCAGCAGCTTAGGGGGGGGAGGTACAGATACGCAGTATTTT	CASSLGGGGTDTQYF